This T cell receptor (beta chain) appears in the sequencing data of a study of blood T cell repertoires in COVID-19. The overall study: Collection of acute and convalescent COVID-19 samples took place in the United States, Italy and Spain. T cells, B-cell-depleted T cells, or PBMCs provided the cDNA or gDNA that served as material.

In the original processing: Estimation of nucleated cell counts relied on the amplification of reference gene primers. TCRdb keeps only in-frame clones here, not all; method: immunoSEQ multiplex PCR. V and J calls and clone size are given by that table; D and trimming were obtained from the DNA. The sample has about 150,000 clones; 90% to 95% are singletons. This sequence was found in a man aged 50 to 60 with acute or convalescent COVID-19. The sequencing sample was made of peripheral blood.

The CDR3 loop is CAWSVQGGEQFF. CDR3 sequence (DNA): TGTGCCTGGAGTGTACAAGGGGGCGAGCAGTTCTTC. The chain carries TRBV30 and TRBJ2-1, with 7 nucleotides matching TRBD1. Germline CDR1 reads GTSNPN; CDR2 reads SVGIG (reference sequence). CDR3 length: 12 residues. Trimming cost V 0 bases and J 10 bases; bases outside gene matches: 3. Variable domain in full (rest from reference TRBV30 and TRBJ2-1): SQTIHQWPATLVQPVGSPLSLECTVEGTSNPNLYWYRQAAGRGLQLLFYSVGIGQISSEVPQNLSASRPQDRQFILSSKKLLLSDSGFYLCAWSVQGGEQFFGPGTRLTVL.